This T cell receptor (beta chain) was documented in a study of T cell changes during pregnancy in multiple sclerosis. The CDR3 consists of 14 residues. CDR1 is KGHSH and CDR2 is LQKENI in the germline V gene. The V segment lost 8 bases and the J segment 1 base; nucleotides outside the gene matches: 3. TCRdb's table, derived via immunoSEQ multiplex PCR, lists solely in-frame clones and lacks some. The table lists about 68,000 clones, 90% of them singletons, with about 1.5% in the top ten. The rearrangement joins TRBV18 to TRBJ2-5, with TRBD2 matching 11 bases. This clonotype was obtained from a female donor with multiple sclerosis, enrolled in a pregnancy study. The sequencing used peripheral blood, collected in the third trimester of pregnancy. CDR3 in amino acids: CASQLAGVQETQYF. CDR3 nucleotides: TGTGCCAGCCAACTAGCGGGGGTCCAAGAGACCCAGTACTTC.